Detailed here is one T cell receptor beta chain. What it binds is unknown. This entry comes from a study of T-cell reconstitution after alpha-beta-depleted transplantation in children. General study findings and limits: T-cell numbers and diversity one year post-transplant derived largely from freshly generated T cells. Expanded graft clones, several hundred of them, were reportedly the source of alpha-beta T cells about two months after transplant. TCRbeta diversity was high at day 60 in some patients (a result of surviving recipient T cells and thymic progenitors).

The CDR3 extends over 15 amino acids. Germline V lookup: CDR1 DFQATT, CDR2 SNEGSKA (reference sequence). V dropped 6 bases and J dropped 2 bases, with 19 bases sitting between them. Unique molecular identifiers were used to barcode this TCRbeta library. TCRdb recomputed calls from the PCR reads with MiXCR, one row per CDR3 protein. This table holds about 78,000 distinct CDR3 sequences, around 14% found once. Sequenced here: PBMCs, mostly from graft donor cells, sampled 180 days after TCRalphabeta/CD19-depleted stem cell transplant. The source of this sequence is a male patient aged 2 to 10 who had a stem cell transplant for acute lymphoblastic leukemia, so the T cells may come from the graft donor. The J gene is TRBJ2-5, the V gene TRBV20-1; no definite D call. CDR3 in DNA: TGCAGTGCCCGCCTAGTCTCGCCTTTTCAAGAGACCCAGTACTTC. Its translation is CSARLVSPFQETQYF.